Listed below are T cell receptor beta chains from one sample, sequenced in a study of cytomegalovirus exposure and HLA in healthy donors. The data were produced by immunoSEQ multiplex PCR, yet TCRdb's version contains in-frame clones alone and is incomplete. The sample lists about 140,000 clones; over 75% were seen once. The source material was PBMCs. These receptor sequences come from a man aged 50 or older in good health and CMV-seronegative. Each CDR3 is given with its conserved first and last residue. A D gene is named only where the DNA matches it firmly. Size is omitted from some rows. Given values are once, few, many or a class for expanded clones.

D,size,V,J,CDR3,DNA
NA,NA,TRBV19,TRBJ1-5,CASSIDGGGGNQPQHF,TGTGCCAGTAGTATAGATGGGGGGGGAGGTAATCAGCCCCAGCATTTT
NA,NA,TRBV5-1,TRBJ2-7,CASREEQTYEQYF,TGCGCCAGCAGGGAAGAACAGACCTACGAGCAGTACTTC
NA,NA,TRBV13,TRBJ2-3,CASSYRELITDTQYF,TGTGCCAGCAGCTACCGGGAACTAATAACAGATACGCAGTATTTT
TRBD1,few,TRBV6-1,TRBJ1-5,CASSATGANQPQHF,TGTGCCAGCAGTGCAACAGGGGCCAATCAGCCCCAGCATTTT
NA,NA,TRBV20-1,TRBJ2-1,CSASDRNEQFF,TGCAGTGCTAGTGACAGGAATGAGCAGTTCTTC
NA,NA,TRBV5-5,TRBJ1-6,CASSLEQGGYSPLHF,TGTGCCAGCAGCTTGGAACAGGGTGGGTATTCACCCCTCCACTTT
NA,NA,TRBV9,TRBJ2-3,CASSGELADTQYF,TGTGCCAGCAGCGGGGAACTAGCAGATACGCAGTATTTT
TRBD1,NA,TRBV18,TRBJ2-7,CASSPAGGSYEQYF,TGTGCCAGCTCACCAGCAGGGGGCTCCTACGAGCAGTACTTC
TRBD1,NA,TRBV5-1,TRBJ2-7,CASSLEGQGDSYEQYF,TGCGCCAGCAGCTTGGAGGGACAGGGAGACTCCTACGAGCAGTACTTC
NA,NA,TRBV5-6,TRBJ2-7,CASRGRGFNYEQYF,TGTGCCAGCAGAGGCAGGGGCTTCAACTACGAGCAGTACTTC
NA,NA,TRBV4-2,TRBJ2-1,CASSQDGTRSNEQFF,TGTGCCAGCAGCCAAGATGGCACCCGCAGCAATGAGCAGTTCTTC
NA,NA,TRBV15,TRBJ2-5,CATSRGSGETQYF,TGTGCCACCAGCAGAGGGTCGGGGGAGACCCAGTACTTC
NA,NA,TRBV28,TRBJ1-5,CASRGRLSNQPQHF,TGTGCCAGCAGGGGGAGGCTTAGCAATCAGCCCCAGCATTTT
NA,NA,TRBV18,TRBJ2-5,CASSRERQETQYF,TGTGCCAGCTCACGAGAACGCCAAGAGACCCAGTACTTC
TRBD1,NA,TRBV18,TRBJ2-3,CASSKTGTGSTDTQYF,TGTGCCAGCTCAAAGACCGGGACAGGGAGCACAGATACGCAGTATTTT
NA,NA,TRBV20-1,TRBJ2-1,CSATQYNEQFF,TGCAGTGCTACCCAATACAATGAGCAGTTCTTC
TRBD1,NA,TRBV9,TRBJ2-2,CASSDSPTGGGGELFF,TGTGCCAGCAGCGACTCTCCGACAGGGGGAGGCGGGGAGCTGTTTTTT
NA,few,TRBV30,TRBJ1-2,CAWNSGGEGYTF,TGTGCCTGGAATTCGGGAGGGGAAGGCTACACCTTC
TRBD2,NA,TRBV5-4,TRBJ2-1,CASSFEAGGYNEQFF,TGTGCCAGCAGCTTCGAAGCGGGGGGGTACAATGAGCAGTTCTTC
NA,NA,TRBV6-1,TRBJ1-6,CASSESGVDSPLHF,TGTGCCAGCAGTGAATCGGGGGTCGATTCACCCCTCCACTTT
NA,NA,TRBV19,TRBJ2-7,CASSTGVEQYF,TGTGCCAGTAGTACAGGGGTGGAGCAGTACTTC
TRBD2,NA,TRBV5-1,TRBJ2-5,CASSSLAGGFRETQYF,TGCGCCAGCAGCTCCCTAGCGGGAGGGTTCAGAGAGACCCAGTACTTC
TRBD2,NA,TRBV7-9,TRBJ2-3,CASSAWGLAGSTDTQYF,TGTGCCAGCAGTGCCTGGGGACTAGCGGGGAGCACAGATACGCAGTATTTT
TRBD1,NA,TRBV5-8,TRBJ2-1,CASGATGREQFF,TGTGCCAGCGGTGCGACAGGGCGGGAGCAGTTCTTC